By frequency in the sample, the clone carrying this T cell receptor beta chain is medium-sized. Its specificity is not known. From germline, CDR1 is MDHEN and CDR2 SYDVKM. The CDR3 contains 18 residues. V lost 2 bases to trimming and J lost 3 bases, with 22 bases between them. Described time point: sample taken at primary tumor resection. Tumor, nontumor lung or frozen PBMC supplied whole RNA that was sequenced unsorted. Via MiXCR, TCRdb re-called the 5' RACE reads, giving one row per CDR3 protein. Here the sample spans over 25,000 distinct CDR3 sequences, about 7.1% being singletons. This entry belongs to a study of spatial heterogeneity in lung cancer. Notes on the study in general: Tracking of tumor mutation counts was seen in expanded intratumoral alpha and beta TCR counts.

The input for sequencing was lung tumor tissue, taken at surgery. This TCR came from a male donor with early-stage non-small cell lung cancer. The genes are TRBV28 and TRBJ1-2; weak D call: TRBD1 (6 bases). CDR3 sequence (DNA): TGTGCCAGCAGTTTAAGGGGGAGCCTCAGGGAGGGGTACTATGGCTACACCTTC. Translating gives CASSLRGSLREGYYGYTF.